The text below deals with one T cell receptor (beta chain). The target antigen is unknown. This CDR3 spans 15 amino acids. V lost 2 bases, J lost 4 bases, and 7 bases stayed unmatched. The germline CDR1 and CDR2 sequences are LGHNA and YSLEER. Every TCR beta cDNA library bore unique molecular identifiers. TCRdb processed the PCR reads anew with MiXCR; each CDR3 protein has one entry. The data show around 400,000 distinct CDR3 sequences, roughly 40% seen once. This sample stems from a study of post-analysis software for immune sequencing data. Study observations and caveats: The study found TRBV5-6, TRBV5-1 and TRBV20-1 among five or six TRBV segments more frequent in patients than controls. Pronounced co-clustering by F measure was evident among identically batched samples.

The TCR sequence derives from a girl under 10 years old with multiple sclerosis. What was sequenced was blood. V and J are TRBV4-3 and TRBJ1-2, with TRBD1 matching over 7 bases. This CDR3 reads CASSQLIGGPYGYTF. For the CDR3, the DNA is TGCGCCAGCAGCCAACTTATAGGGGGCCCCTATGGCTACACCTTC.